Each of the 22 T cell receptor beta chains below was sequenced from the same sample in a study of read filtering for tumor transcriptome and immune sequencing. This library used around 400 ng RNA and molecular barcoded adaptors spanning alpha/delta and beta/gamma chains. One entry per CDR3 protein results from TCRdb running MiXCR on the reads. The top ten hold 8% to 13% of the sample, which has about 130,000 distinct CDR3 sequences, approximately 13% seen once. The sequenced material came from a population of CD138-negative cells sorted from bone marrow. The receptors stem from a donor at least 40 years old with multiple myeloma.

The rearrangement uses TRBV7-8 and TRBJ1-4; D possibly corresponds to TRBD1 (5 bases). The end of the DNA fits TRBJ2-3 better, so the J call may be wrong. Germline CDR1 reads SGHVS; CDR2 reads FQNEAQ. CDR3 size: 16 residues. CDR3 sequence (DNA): TGTGCCAGCAGCTTAGCTTTGCGGTTAGGGGCAGATACGCAGTATTTT. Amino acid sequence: CASSLALRLGADTQYF.

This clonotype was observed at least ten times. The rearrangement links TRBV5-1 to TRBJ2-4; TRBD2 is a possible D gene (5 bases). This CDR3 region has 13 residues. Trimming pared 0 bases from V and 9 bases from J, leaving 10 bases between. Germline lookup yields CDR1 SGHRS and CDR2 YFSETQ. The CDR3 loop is CASSLVLGGIQYF. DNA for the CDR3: TGCGCCAGCAGCTTGGTTTTAGGAGGCATTCAGTACTTC.

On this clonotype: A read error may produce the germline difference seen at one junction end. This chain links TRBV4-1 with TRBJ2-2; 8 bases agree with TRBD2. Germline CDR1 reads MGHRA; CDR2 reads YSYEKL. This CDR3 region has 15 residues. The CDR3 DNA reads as TGCGCCAGCGGCCAATCCGGGGGGGACGTCGGGGAGCTGTTTTTT. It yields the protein CASGQSGGDVGELFF.

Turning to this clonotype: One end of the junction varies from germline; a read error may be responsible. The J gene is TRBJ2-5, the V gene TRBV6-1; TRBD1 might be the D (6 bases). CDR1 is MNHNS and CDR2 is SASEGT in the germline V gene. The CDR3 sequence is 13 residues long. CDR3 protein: CASSRGYQEAQYF. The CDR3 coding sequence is TGTGCCAGCAGTAGGGGGTACCAAGAGGCCCAGTACTTC.

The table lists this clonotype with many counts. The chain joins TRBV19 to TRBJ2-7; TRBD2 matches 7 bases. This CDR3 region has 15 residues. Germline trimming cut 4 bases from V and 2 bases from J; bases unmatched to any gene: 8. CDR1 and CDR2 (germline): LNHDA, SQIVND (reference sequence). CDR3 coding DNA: TGTGCCAGTAGTAAAGGGGCTAGCGGTACCTACGAGCAGTACTTC. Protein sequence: CASSKGASGTYEQYF.

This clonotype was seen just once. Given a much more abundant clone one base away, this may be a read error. CDR3 sequence (DNA): TGTGCCAGCAGTTTTGGGGCAGAAGAGACCCAGTACTTC. Protein sequence: CASSFGAEETQYF. V gene TRBV27 combines with J gene TRBJ2-5; D perhaps matches TRBD1 (5 bases). Germline CDR1 is MNHEY and CDR2 is SMNVEV (reference sequence). This CDR3 comprises 13 residues. The V gene lost 3 bases and the J gene lost 3 bases, with 8 bases spanning the gap.

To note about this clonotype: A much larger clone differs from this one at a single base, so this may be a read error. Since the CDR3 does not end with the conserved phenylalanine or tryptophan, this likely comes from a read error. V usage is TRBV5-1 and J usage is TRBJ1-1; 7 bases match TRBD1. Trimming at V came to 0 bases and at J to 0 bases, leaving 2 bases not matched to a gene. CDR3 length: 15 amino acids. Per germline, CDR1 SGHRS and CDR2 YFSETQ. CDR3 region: CASSLETGVNTEAFS. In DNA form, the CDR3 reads TGCGCCAGCAGCTTGGAAACAGGGGTGAACACTGAAGCTTTCTCT.

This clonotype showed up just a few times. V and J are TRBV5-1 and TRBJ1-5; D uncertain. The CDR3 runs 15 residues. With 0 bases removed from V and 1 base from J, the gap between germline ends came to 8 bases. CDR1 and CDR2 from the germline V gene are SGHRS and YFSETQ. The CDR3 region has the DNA TGCGCCAGCAGCTTGGGTTCGGAGAGCAATCAGCCCCAGCATTTT. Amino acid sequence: CASSLGSESNQPQHF.

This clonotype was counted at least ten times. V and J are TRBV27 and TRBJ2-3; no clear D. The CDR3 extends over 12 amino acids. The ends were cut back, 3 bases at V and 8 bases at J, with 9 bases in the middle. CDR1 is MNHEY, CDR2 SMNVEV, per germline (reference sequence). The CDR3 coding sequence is TGTGCCAGCAGTTTTCGGCGCGGTACGCAGTATTTT. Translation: CASSFRRGTQYF.

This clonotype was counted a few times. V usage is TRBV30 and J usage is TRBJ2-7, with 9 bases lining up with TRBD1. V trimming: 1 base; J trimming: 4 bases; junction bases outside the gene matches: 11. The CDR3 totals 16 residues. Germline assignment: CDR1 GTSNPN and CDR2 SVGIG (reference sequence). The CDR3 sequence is CAWSAPGQGPKYEQYF. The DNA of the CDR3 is TGTGCCTGGAGTGCTCCTGGACAGGGGCCGAAGTACGAGCAGTACTTC.

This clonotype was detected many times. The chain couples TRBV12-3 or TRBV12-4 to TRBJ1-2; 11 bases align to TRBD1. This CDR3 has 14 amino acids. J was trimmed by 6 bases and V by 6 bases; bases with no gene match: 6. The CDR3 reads CASRLGQGDHGYTF. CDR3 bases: TGTGCCAGCAGATTGGGACAGGGGGATCATGGCTACACCTTC.

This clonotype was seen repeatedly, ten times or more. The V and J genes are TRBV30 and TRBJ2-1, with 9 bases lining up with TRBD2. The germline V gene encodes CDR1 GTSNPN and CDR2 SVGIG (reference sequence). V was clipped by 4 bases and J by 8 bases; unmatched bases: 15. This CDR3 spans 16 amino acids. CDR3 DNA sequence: TGTGCCTGGACCCTAAGTCGTAGCGGGAGAGCCGATGAGCAGTTCTTC. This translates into CAWTLSRSGRADEQFF.

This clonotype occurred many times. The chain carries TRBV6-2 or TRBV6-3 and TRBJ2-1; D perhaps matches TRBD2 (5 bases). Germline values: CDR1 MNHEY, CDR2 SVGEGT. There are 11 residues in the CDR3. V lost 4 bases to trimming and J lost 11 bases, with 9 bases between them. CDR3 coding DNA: TGTGCCAGCAGTTTGGCGGGCAAGCAGTTCTTC. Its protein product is CASSLAGKQFF.

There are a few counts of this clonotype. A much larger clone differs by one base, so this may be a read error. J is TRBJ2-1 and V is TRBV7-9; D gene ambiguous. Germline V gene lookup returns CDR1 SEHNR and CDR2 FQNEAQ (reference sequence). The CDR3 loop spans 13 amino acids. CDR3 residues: CASSLSEESLRIF. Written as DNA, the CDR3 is TGTGCCAGCAGCTTAAGTGAGGAGAGCTTGAGGATTTTC.

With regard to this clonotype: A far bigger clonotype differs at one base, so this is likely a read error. The CDR3 loop is CASSYRPIPTGELLF. CDR3 DNA sequence: TGTGCCAGCAGTTATCGTCCGATCCCCACCGGGGAGCTGCTTTTT. This sequence joins TRBV6-5 and TRBJ2-2; TRBD2 is a possible D gene (5 bases). Germline V CDR1 and CDR2: MNHEY, SVGAGI. The CDR3 is made up of 15 amino acids.

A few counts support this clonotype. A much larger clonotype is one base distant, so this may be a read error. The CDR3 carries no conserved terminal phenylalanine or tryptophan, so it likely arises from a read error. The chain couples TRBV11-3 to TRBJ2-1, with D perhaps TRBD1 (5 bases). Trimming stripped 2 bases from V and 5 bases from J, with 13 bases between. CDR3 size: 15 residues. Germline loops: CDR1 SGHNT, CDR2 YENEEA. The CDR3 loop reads CASSLYSVDNNEQFL. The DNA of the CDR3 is TGTGCCAGCAGCTTATATTCGGTGGACAACAATGAGCAGTTCCTC.

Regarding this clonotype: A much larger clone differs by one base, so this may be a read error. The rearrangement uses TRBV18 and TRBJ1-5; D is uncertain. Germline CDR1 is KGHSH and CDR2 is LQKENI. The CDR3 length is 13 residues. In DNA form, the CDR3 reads TGTGCCAGCCACGAAGCTAGCAATCAGACCCAGCATTTT. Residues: CASHEASNQTQHF.

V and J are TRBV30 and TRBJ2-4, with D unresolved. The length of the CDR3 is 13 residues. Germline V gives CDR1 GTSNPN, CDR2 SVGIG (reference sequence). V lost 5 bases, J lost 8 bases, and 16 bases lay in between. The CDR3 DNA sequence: TGTGCCTGGGAAAGGGTGCAACGGGACATTCAGTACTTC. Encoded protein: CAWERVQRDIQYF.

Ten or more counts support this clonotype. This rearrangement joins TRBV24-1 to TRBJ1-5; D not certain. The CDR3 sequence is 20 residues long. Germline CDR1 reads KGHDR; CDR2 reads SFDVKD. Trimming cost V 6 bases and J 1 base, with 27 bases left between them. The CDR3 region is CATSFTLRNGPPSSNQPQHF. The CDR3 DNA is TGTGCCACCAGTTTTACCCTCCGGAACGGACCCCCTTCCAGCAATCAGCCCCAGCATTTT.

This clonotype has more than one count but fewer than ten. Here the CDR3 reads CASSTPDRARDSNQPQHF. The CDR3 DNA reads TGTGCCAGCAGTACCCCGGACAGGGCTCGGGATAGCAATCAGCCCCAGCATTTT. The gene calls are TRBV2 and TRBJ1-5; 8 bases are a match to TRBD1. The V segment lost 5 bases and the J segment 0 bases; nucleotides outside the gene matches: 12. CDR1 is SNHLY and CDR2 is FYNNEI in the germline V gene. The CDR3 spans 18 residues.

The CDR3 reads CASSLGGGGPYNEQFF. In DNA form, the CDR3 reads TGTGCCAGCAGCTTAGGAGGCGGGGGGCCTTACAATGAGCAGTTCTTC. J is TRBJ2-1 and V is TRBV7-6, with 8 bases lining up with TRBD2. Germline CDR1 is SGHVS and CDR2 is FNYEAQ. V was pared by 1 base and J by 4 bases, with 6 bases of the junction left unmatched. The CDR3 loop spans 16 amino acids.

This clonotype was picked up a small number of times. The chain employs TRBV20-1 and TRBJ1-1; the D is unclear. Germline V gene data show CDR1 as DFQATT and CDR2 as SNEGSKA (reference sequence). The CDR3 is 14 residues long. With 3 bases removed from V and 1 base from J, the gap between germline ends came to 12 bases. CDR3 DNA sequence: TGCAGTGCTAGGACGGCCCACCAGAACACTGAAGCTTTCTTT. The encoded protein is CSARTAHQNTEAFF.